These T cell receptor beta chains were read from a single sample in a study of breast tumors, draining lymph nodes, adjacent tissues. TCRdb fed the multiplex PCR reads into MiXCR, producing one record per CDR3 protein. The repertoire holds about 230,000 distinct CDR3 sequences, roughly 30% seen once, with over 1.1% in the top ten. The source material was axillary lymph node tissue. The receptor source for this set is a female donor with breast cancer. Some clones in this sample may be carry-over from other donors' samples. The CDR3 runs from the conserved cysteine through the conserved F or W. D genes are given only for firm matches. Rows may omit the clone size; those that give it use once, few, many or a size class.

j_gene | abundance | d_gene | v_gene | CDR3nt | CDR3aa
TRBJ2-5 | - | TRBD1 | TRBV5-6 | TGTGCCAGCAGCTTCTGGTGGGACAGGGCCCCAGAGACCCAGTACTTC | CASSFWWDRAPETQYF
TRBJ2-3 | many | TRBD2 | TRBV5-1 | TGCGCCAGCAGCTTGGTGACTAGCGGGAGGGCCCTGAGCACAGATACGCAGTATTTT | CASSLVTSGRALSTDTQYF
TRBJ2-3 | many | - | TRBV9 | TGTGCCAGCAGCGTAGCACCCGGGCCAGATACGCAGTATTTT | CASSVAPGPDTQYF
TRBJ2-1 | many | - | TRBV7-6 | TGTGCCAGCAGCTTATTTGAGGATTATGAGCAGTTCTTC | CASSLFEDYEQFF
TRBJ2-5 | - | - | TRBV20-1 | TGCAGTGCTAGTTGGTGGCCGGGGTGGCCAGAGACCCAGTACTTC | CSASWWPGWPETQYF
TRBJ2-6 | many | TRBD1 | TRBV29-1 | TGCAGCGTTGGACAGGGAATGGCTGGGGCCAACGTCCTGACTTTC | CSVGQGMAGANVLTF
TRBJ1-4 | many | - | TRBV24-1 | TGTGCCAACTTGGGGGTTTGCGAAAAACTGTTTTTT | CANLGVCEKLFF
TRBJ1-1 | few | - | TRBV7-2 | TGTGCCAGCAAACGGGGCGGGGGGGCTCGGACTGAAGCTTTCTTT | CASKRGGGARTEAFF
TRBJ2-7 | many | - | TRBV6-1 | TGTGCCAGCAGTGAAGGATTTTCCTACGAGCAGTACTTC | CASSEGFSYEQYF
TRBJ1-3 | many | TRBD1 | TRBV7-6 | TGTGCCAGCAGCGAACAGGGGGTCGGGGGCACCATATATTTT | CASSEQGVGGTIYF
TRBJ2-1 | many | TRBD2 | TRBV19 | TGTGCCAGTAGTACTCGACTAGCGGGAGAAACGGTCTTC | CASSTRLAGETVF
TRBJ1-2 | many | TRBD1 | TRBV7-9 | TGTGCCAGCAGCTTAGTTCGACAGGGGGCTGGAGGCTACACCTTC | CASSLVRQGAGGYTF
TRBJ1-5 | - | - | TRBV19 | TGTGCCAGTAGTGGATGGGCTTATAATCAGCCCCAGCATTTT | CASSGWAYNQPQHF
TRBJ1-5 | many | - | TRBV6-5 | TGTGCCAGCAGTTCCGCGGGGAGCACGACTCAGCCCCAGCATTTT | CASSSAGSTTQPQHF
TRBJ2-5 | many | TRBD2 | TRBV7-9 | TGTGCCAGCAGCTCCCGGAGGCTAGCGGATGGGACCCAGTACTTC | CASSSRRLADGTQYF
TRBJ1-2 | many | TRBD1 | TRBV15 | TGTGCCACCAGCAGAGAATCTCACAGGGGAGGAAGGTATGGCTACACCTTC | CATSRESHRGGRYGYTF
TRBJ2-5 | many | TRBD2 | TRBV4-2 | TGTGCCAGCAGCCAAGATCCCGGCGGGAGGGCCGACGGAGGCCAAGAGACCCAGTACTTC | CASSQDPGGRADGGQETQYF
TRBJ2-7 | - | - | TRBV10-3 | TGTGCCATCAGTGCTCCGCCAACAGAGAGAGGCGAGACCTACTTC | CAISAPPTERGETYF
TRBJ2-7 | many | TRBD2 | TRBV29-1 | TGCAGCGTCCCTACTAGCGGCTACGAGCAGTACTTC | CSVPTSGYEQYF
TRBJ1-6 | - | - | TRBV9 | TGTGCCAGCAGCGTTACAGGGATTTCACCCCTCCACTTT | CASSVTGISPLHF
TRBJ1-2 | many | - | TRBV3-1 | TGTGCCAGCAGCCAGAGCCCCAGGGGATTGGACTATGGCTACACCTTC | CASSQSPRGLDYGYTF
TRBJ2-7 | - | - | TRBV20-1 | TGCAGTGCTAGAGATTTTGGGTGGGCTACCGGGAGCTCCTTGGACGAGCAGTACTTC | CSARDFGWATGSSLDEQYF
TRBJ2-7 | - | TRBD2 | TRBV4-2 | TGTGCCAGCAGCCAACTAGCGGGATTCCTAGAAGACTCCTACGAGCAGTACTTC | CASSQLAGFLEDSYEQYF
TRBJ1-1 | once | - | TRBV6-6 | TGTGCCAGCAGTTTGCCAATGAACACTGAAGCTTTCTTT | CASSLPMNTEAFF
TRBJ2-7 | many | TRBD2 | TRBV20-1 | TGCAGTGCTAGATTTAGCGGGAGAGGGATCGAGCAGTACTTC | CSARFSGRGIEQYF
TRBJ2-3 | many | TRBD2 | TRBV4-3 | TGCGCCAGCAGCCAAGTTGGGGGGGTGTCTAATACGCAGTATTTT | CASSQVGGVSNTQYF
TRBJ1-2 | many | - | TRBV19 | TGTGCCAGTAGTAGGGGGGTCCGAGGGACCTATGGCTACACCTTC | CASSRGVRGTYGYTF
TRBJ2-1 | many | - | TRBV6-5 | TGTGCCAGCAGTCACTCGACGGCCAATGAGCAGTTCTTC | CASSHSTANEQFF
TRBJ2-3 | many | TRBD2 | TRBV4-3 | TGCGCCAGCAGCTGGCGGGAGGGCGGCACAGATACGCAGTATTTT | CASSWREGGTDTQYF
TRBJ2-7 | many | - | TRBV7-2 | TGTGCCAGCAGCTTAGACTACGAGCAGTACTTC | CASSLDYEQYF
TRBJ1-6 | - | TRBD1 | TRBV12-3/TRBV12-4 | TGTGCCAGCAGCCTGGACAGGGGTTTGAATTCACCCCTCCACTTT | CASSLDRGLNSPLHF
TRBJ1-6 | - | - | TRBV12-3/TRBV12-4 | TGTGCCAGCAGCAGAGGGACCGACTCACCCCTCCACTTT | CASSRGTDSPLHF
TRBJ2-2 | few | - | TRBV28 | TGTGCCAGCAGTTTAAACGTTGGCAGACCGAACACCGGGGAGCTGTTTTTT | CASSLNVGRPNTGELFF
TRBJ1-4 | many | - | TRBV27 | TGTGCCAGCAGTTCCAGGACAGCAGGGATGGAAAAACTGTTTTTT | CASSSRTAGMEKLFF
TRBJ2-1 | few | TRBD2 | TRBV28 | TGTGCCCTTGAAGCGGGAGGGGTAGTTGAGCAGTTCTTC | CALEAGGVVEQFF
TRBJ2-2 | many | TRBD2 | TRBV19 | TGTGCCAGTAGTAGCGGTGGGGGGGACACCGGGGAGCTGTTTTTT | CASSSGGGDTGELFF
TRBJ2-1 | - | - | TRBV3-1 | TGTGCCAGCAGCCCCCGACGTTCGGAGCAGTTCTTC | CASSPRRSEQFF